This T cell receptor (beta chain) was recorded in a study of blood T cell repertoires in COVID-19. Turning to the study itself: Acute and convalescent COVID-19 samples came from the United States, Italy and Spain. T cells, B-cell-depleted T cells, or PBMCs supplied cDNA or gDNA.

In the source study's methods: Nucleated cell number was recorded as an estimate derived from reference gene primer amplification. This table comes from immunoSEQ multiplex PCR, and its TCRdb copy is limited to in-frame clones, with some not included. D and trimming come from the DNA, and the V and J calls and clone size come from that table. The sample has about 63,000 clones, just over 85% seen once; the top ten hold 4.5% to 6%. This CDR3 is built from 13 residues. Trimming cost V 7 bases and J 12 bases, with 21 bases left between them. CDR1 and CDR2 (germline): SGHNT, YENEEA. Source material: peripheral blood. The chain uses TRBV11-3 and TRBJ1-2; unclear D gene. The TCR was taken from a human donor in a cohort sampled during active COVID-19. The CDR3 loop reads CASTLLVPLTDTF. The CDR3 DNA is TGTGCCAGCACTCTCCTCGTCCCACTTACAGACACCTTC.